What follows are 21 T cell receptor beta chains derived from one specimen sequenced in a study of T-cell memory formation after mild COVID-19. TCRdb passed the 5' RACE reads through MiXCR, listing each CDR3 protein once. The sample carries 350,000 to 450,000 distinct CDR3 sequences, 15% to 20% recorded once. The sample was PBMCs or a T cell subset sorted from them (not recorded which). Source of these receptors: an adult woman who had mild COVID-19 (a few samples of this study predate the infection). Cell type and time point are not known.

The gene calls are TRBV7-9 and TRBJ1-2; 9 bases are shared with TRBD1. The CDR3 extends over 13 amino acids. The V gene end was trimmed by 6 bases and the J gene end by 8 bases; junction bases not matched to a gene: 7. Germline assignment: CDR1 SEHNR and CDR2 FQNEAQ (reference sequence). This CDR3 reads CASRSGTGYGYTF. The CDR3 nucleotides are TGTGCCAGCAGATCCGGGACAGGGTACGGCTACACCTTC.

V is TRBV27 and J is TRBJ1-1, with D perhaps TRBD1 (6 bases). CDR3 length: 16 residues. Germline values: CDR1 MNHEY, CDR2 SMNVEV (reference sequence). V lost 5 bases and J 0 bases, leaving 16 bases between the germline ends. The CDR3: CASSHITQGMNTEAFF. The DNA for the CDR3 is TGTGCCAGCAGTCACATAACACAGGGTATGAACACTGAAGCTTTCTTT.

The chain has TRBV20-1 and TRBJ2-3; TRBD1 or TRBD2 may be the D gene (6 bases each). Germline CDR1 and CDR2: DFQATT and SNEGSKA (reference sequence). This CDR3 spans 14 amino acids. With 5 bases removed from V and 5 bases from J, the gap between germline ends came to 17 bases. The CDR3, as DNA: TGCAGTGCTGGTTGGTCGGGGGCGGGAGATACGCAGTATTTT. Amino acids: CSAGWSGAGDTQYF.

This chain connects TRBV15 to TRBJ1-5, with D perhaps matching TRBD1 (6 bases). In germline, CDR1 is LNHNV, CDR2 YYDKDF (reference sequence). CDR3 length equals 19 residues. V was shortened by 0 bases and J by 5 bases, with 23 bases between the two germline ends. The CDR3 reads CATSREGWGHGGRYQPQHF. CDR3 DNA: TGTGCCACCAGCAGAGAGGGGTGGGGGCATGGGGGGCGGTATCAGCCCCAGCATTTT. The whole variable domain, remainder taken from reference TRBV15 and TRBJ1-5, is DAMVIQNPRYQVTQFGKPVTLSCSQTLNHNVMYWYQQKSSQAPKLLFHYYDKDFNNEADTPDNFQSRRPNTSFCFLDIRSPGLGDTAMYLCATSREGWGHGGRYQPQHFGDGTRLSIL.

The V call is TRBV19, the J call TRBJ2-3, with 10 bases fitting TRBD1. The CDR3 is 15 amino acids. The germline V gene has CDR1 LNHDA and CDR2 SQIVND (reference sequence). With V trimmed by 6 bases and J by 3 bases, 6 bases remained unmatched. CDR3 loop: CASRATGGQTDTQYF. CDR3 bases: TGTGCCAGTAGGGCGACAGGGGGCCAGACAGATACGCAGTATTTT.

The V call is TRBV6-2 or TRBV6-3, the J call TRBJ1-5; tentatively, D is TRBD1 (5 bases). V lost 7 bases to trimming and J lost 4 bases, with 17 bases between them. The CDR3 is 15 amino acids. The germline gives CDR1 MNHEY, CDR2 SVGEGT. The CDR3 spells CASTHEMGGNQPQHF. The DNA for the CDR3 is TGTGCCAGCACCCACGAGATGGGGGGTAATCAGCCCCAGCATTTT.

The V call is TRBV7-2, the J call TRBJ2-7, with TRBD2 identical over 7 bases. This CDR3 is built from 13 residues. The germline V gene has CDR1 SGHTA and CDR2 FQGNSA. The V gene end was trimmed by 8 bases and the J gene end by 0 bases; junction bases not matched to a gene: 4. The CDR3 loop is CASGGLHSYEQYF. CDR3 coding DNA: TGTGCCAGCGGGGGACTACACTCCTACGAGCAGTACTTC.

This clonotype was seen a handful of times. This chain connects TRBV12-3 or TRBV12-4 to TRBJ2-1, with 7 bases fitting TRBD2. J lost 7 bases, V lost 5 bases, and 11 bases had no gene match. This CDR3 contains 15 residues. The chain's CDR3 is CASSKAGPTSNEQFF. In nucleotides, the CDR3 is TGTGCCAGCAGTAAAGCGGGGCCTACGAGTAATGAGCAGTTCTTC.

The chain combines TRBV29-1 with TRBJ2-3, with no clear D. CDR3 size: 14 residues. Germline V lookup: CDR1 SQVTM, CDR2 ANQGSEA. V dropped 8 bases and J dropped 0 bases, with 15 bases sitting between them. The CDR3 DNA reads TGCAGCTCCCGGAGTGGGGTTAGCACAGATACGCAGTATTTT. It is translated as CSSRSGVSTDTQYF.

The rearrangement joins TRBV2 to TRBJ1-2, with 7 bases aligning to TRBD1. This CDR3 has 13 residues. Germline CDR1 and CDR2: SNHLY and FYNNEI. Trimming at V came to 10 bases and at J to 4 bases, leaving 9 bases not matched to a gene. As DNA, the CDR3 is TGTGCCACCGGGACAGCGACAATCTATGGCTACACCTTC. Protein: CATGTATIYGYTF. Drawing the rest from reference TRBV2 and TRBJ1-2, the complete variable domain is EPEVTQTPSHQVTQMGQEVILRCVPISNHLYFYWYRQILGQKVEFLVSFYNNEISEKSEIFDDQFSVERPDGSNFTLKIRSTKLEDSAMYFCATGTATIYGYTFGSGTRLTVV.

The rearrangement links TRBV6-5 to TRBJ2-3, with no clear D. CDR1 MNHEY and CDR2 SVGAGI come from the germline V gene. CDR3 length: 18 amino acids. The V end lost 0 bases, the J end lost 0 bases, and 16 bases lay between the germline ends. DNA of the CDR3: TGTGCCAGCAGTTACTCGAGACACCGCAACCCCAGCACAGATACGCAGTATTTT. Its translation: CASSYSRHRNPSTDTQYF.

The chain is built from TRBV9 and TRBJ2-1; D not resolved. Germline loops: CDR1 SGDLS, CDR2 YYNGEE. The V and J ends lost 4 bases and 8 bases respectively, with 16 bases between them. CDR3 length: 14 residues. CDR3 amino acids: CASSPNRLNYEQFF. DNA for the CDR3: TGTGCCAGCAGCCCCAATCGCCTGAACTATGAGCAGTTCTTC.

The chain couples TRBV30 to TRBJ2-1; 11 bases map to TRBD2. Looked up from germline, CDR1 is GTSNPN and CDR2 is SVGIG (reference sequence). The CDR3 sequence is 13 residues long. Losses at the gene ends were 0 bases for V and 8 bases for J; bases not matched to a gene: 0. The CDR3 DNA is TGTGCCTGGAGTGTACTAGCGGGAGATGAGCAGTTCTTC. This translates into CAWSVLAGDEQFF.

The chain carries TRBV4-2 and TRBJ2-7; TRBD2 matches at 9 bases. The CDR3 has 18 amino acids. V shed 0 bases, J shed 0 bases, and the junction held 9 bases outside the gene matches. CDR1 is LGHNA and CDR2 is YNFKEQ in the germline V gene. The CDR3 DNA reads TGTGCCAGCAGCCAAGATAAAAGCGGGAGGCATATCTCCTACGAGCAGTACTTC. This gives the protein CASSQDKSGRHISYEQYF.

The chain links TRBV12-3 or TRBV12-4 to TRBJ2-1; 14 bases are shared with TRBD2. This CDR3 spans 15 amino acids. V shed 6 bases and J 8 bases; nucleotides not matched to a gene: 6. As DNA, the CDR3 is TGTGCCAGCAGGGGGCCGGGACTAGCGGGGGATGAGCAGTTCTTC. Translating gives CASRGPGLAGDEQFF.

This clonotype was picked up a small number of times. The chain couples TRBV11-2 to TRBJ2-5; D possibly corresponds to TRBD1 (6 bases). From germline, CDR1 is SGHAT and CDR2 FQNNGV. The CDR3 runs 15 residues. Trimming stripped 1 base from V and 5 bases from J, with 14 bases between. In DNA form, the CDR3 reads TGTGCCAGCAGCTTAGTAGAGGGGGTTGGGGAGACCCAGTACTTC. Protein: CASSLVEGVGETQYF.

This clonotype was counted a few times. This chain joins TRBV24-1 and TRBJ2-1, with 12 bases fitting TRBD2. The ends lost 4 bases at V and 0 bases at J; junction bases unmatched: 12. The CDR3 loop spans 20 amino acids. CDR1 KGHDR and CDR2 SFDVKD come from the germline V gene. The CDR3 region is CATSDPLGTSGSPSYNEQFF. The DNA of the CDR3 is TGTGCCACCAGTGACCCCCTTGGGACTAGCGGGTCTCCCTCCTACAATGAGCAGTTCTTC.

The genes are TRBV7-2 and TRBJ2-5; the D gene is possibly TRBD1 (7 bases). CDR1 is SGHTA, CDR2 FQGNSA, per germline. The CDR3 covers 15 residues. Deletions cut 0 bases from V and 5 bases from J, with 13 bases between. CDR3 coding DNA: TGTGCCAGCAGCTTAGCGTTGGCAGGGGGGGAGACCCAGTACTTC. As protein: CASSLALAGGETQYF. The complete variable domain, with remaining parts taken from reference TRBV7-2 and TRBJ2-5, reads GAGVSQSPSNKVTEKGKDVELRCDPISGHTALYWYRQSLGQGLEFLIYFQGNSAPDKSGLPSDRFSAERTGGSVSTLTIQRTQQEDSAVYLCASSLALAGGETQYFGPGTRLLVL.

In nucleotides, the CDR3 is TGCAGCGGACACCTAGCGGGGGGGCCCCCCGAGCAGTTCTTC. Its protein is CSGHLAGGPPEQFF. The V call is TRBV29-1, the J call TRBJ2-1, with 12 bases identical to TRBD2. V shed 7 bases, J shed 10 bases, and the junction held 11 bases outside the gene matches. The CDR3 spans 14 residues. Germline V lookup: CDR1 SQVTM, CDR2 ANQGSEA.

This clonotype turned up a few times. The chain links TRBV2 to TRBJ2-3; TRBD2 aligns across 10 bases. The CDR3 runs 18 residues. Unmatched junction bases numbered 10, after V lost 3 bases and J lost 1 base. Germline V gives CDR1 SNHLY, CDR2 FYNNEI. CDR3 coding DNA: TGTGCCAGCAGTGAGCAGGTTCTAGCGGGAGTGGGCACAGATACGCAGTATTTT. Its translation: CASSEQVLAGVGTDTQYF. The complete variable domain, with remaining parts taken from reference TRBV2 and TRBJ2-3, reads EPEVTQTPSHQVTQMGQEVILRCVPISNHLYFYWYRQILGQKVEFLVSFYNNEISEKSEIFDDQFSVERPDGSNFTLKIRSTKLEDSAMYFCASSEQVLAGVGTDTQYFGPGTRLTVL.

The genes are TRBV20-1 and TRBJ1-2, with D hard to call. The CDR3 spans 13 residues. In germline, CDR1 is DFQATT, CDR2 SNEGSKA (reference sequence). Between the trimmed V and J ends, which lost 1 base and 4 bases, there was a span of 10 bases. CDR3 nucleotide sequence: TGCAGTGCTAGAGGCGACCACTCCTATGGCTACACCTTC. This translates into CSARGDHSYGYTF.